The 31 T cell receptor beta chains in this list originate from one sample, sequenced in a study of blood T cell repertoires in COVID-19. The data were produced by immunoSEQ multiplex PCR, yet TCRdb's version contains in-frame clones alone and is incomplete. The data show 25,000 to 30,000 clones, around 72% seen once. The sequenced material came from peripheral blood. The receptor set was obtained from a boy aged 2 to 10 with active or convalescent COVID-19.

The sample holds a few counts of this clone. The CDR3 sequence: CASSPAGLSSYEQYF. CDR3 bases: TGTGCCAGCAGTCCCGCGGGACTCAGCTCCTACGAGCAGTACTTC. The genes are TRBV6-2 or TRBV6-3 and TRBJ2-7; tentative D call: TRBD2 (6 bases). CDR1 and CDR2 from the germline V gene are MNHEY and SVGEGT. This CDR3 contains 15 residues. Trimming pared 5 bases from V and 0 bases from J, leaving 14 bases between.

The chain links TRBV14 to TRBJ1-2; 7 nucleotides agree with TRBD1. J was trimmed by 7 bases and V by 6 bases; bases with no gene match: 11. CDR1 is SGHDN and CDR2 is FVKESK in the germline V gene. The CDR3 consists of 14 residues. As DNA, the CDR3 is TGTGCCAGCAGAAGATATAGACAGGGACTTGGCTACACCTTC. Its protein is CASRRYRQGLGYTF.

The chain links TRBV19 to TRBJ2-3, with D possibly matching TRBD2 (5 bases). Germline V gives CDR1 LNHDA, CDR2 SQIVND (reference sequence). CDR3 size: 17 residues. V lost 4 bases and J 0 bases, leaving 17 bases between the germline ends. For the CDR3, the DNA is TGTGCCAGTAGTAGTCCCTCTTTAGGCGGGAGCACAGATACGCAGTATTTT. Protein: CASSSPSLGGSTDTQYF.

The V and J genes are TRBV5-1 and TRBJ1-1; 7 bases are shared with TRBD1. The germline gives CDR1 SGHRS, CDR2 YFSETQ. The CDR3 runs to 15 residues. V dropped 5 bases and J dropped 2; count of bases not matched to a gene: 9. CDR3 amino acids: CASRLRTGQNTEAFF. CDR3 coding DNA: TGCGCCAGCAGACTTCGGACAGGTCAAAACACTGAAGCTTTCTTT. Combining the CDR3 with reference TRBV5-1 and TRBJ1-1 gives the whole variable domain KAGVTQTPRYLIKTRGQQVTLSCSPISGHRSVSWYQQTPGQGLQFLFEYFSETQRNKGNFPGRFSGRQFSNSRSEMNVSTLELGDSALYLCASRLRTGQNTEAFFGQGTRLTVV.

This chain connects TRBV5-1 to TRBJ2-5, with D maybe TRBD2 (7 bases). Trimming took 4 bases from V and 1 from J, leaving 14 bases between them. The CDR3 totals 15 residues. Germline V gives CDR1 SGHRS, CDR2 YFSETQ. The CDR3 DNA is TGCGCCAGCAGCGGGGGGGCAGGGACCCAAGAGACCCAGTACTTC. Its translation: CASSGGAGTQETQYF.

This clone was seen once. The rearrangement joins TRBV4-1 to TRBJ1-4, with no clear D. Trimming stripped 2 bases from V and 8 bases from J, with 21 bases between. This CDR3 has 17 amino acids. Germline CDR1 reads MGHRA; CDR2 reads YSYEKL. CDR3 nucleotides: TGCGCCAGCAGCCAACCCCCCGAGGGCCTCTCGCGCGAAAAACTGTTTTTT. Translating gives CASSQPPEGLSREKLFF.

This chain uses TRBV27 with TRBJ2-4, with 7 bases identical to TRBD2. V lost 5 bases, J lost 1 base, and 5 bases stayed unmatched. This CDR3 is 15 amino acids long. CDR1 is MNHEY, CDR2 SMNVEV, per germline (reference sequence). CDR3 amino acids: CASSPLGGAKNIQYF. The CDR3 DNA follows: TGTGCCAGCAGTCCACTGGGGGGGGCCAAAAACATTCAGTACTTC.

This clone was seen a handful of times. Other DNA sequences in this sample translate to the same CDR3. The chain couples TRBV7-2 to TRBJ2-2; TRBD2 matches at 8 bases. With 4 bases clipped from V and 2 bases from J, the junction kept 6 bases outside the gene matches. This CDR3 spans 16 amino acids. Germline CDR1 and CDR2: SGHTA and FQGNSA. The CDR3 DNA is TGTGCCAGCAGCTCCCCCGGACTAGCTAACACCGGGGAGCTGTTTTTT. This translates into CASSSPGLANTGELFF.

The chain joins TRBV6-5 to TRBJ1-1; D is undetermined. The CDR3 is 13 amino acids. V dropped 2 bases and J dropped 8 bases, with 12 bases sitting between them. CDR1 MNHEY and CDR2 SVGAGI come from the germline V gene. The CDR3 spells CASSYRHDREAFF. The CDR3, as DNA: TGTGCCAGCAGTTACCGACATGACCGCGAAGCTTTCTTT.

The CDR3 sequence is CAISERGGKSTEAFF. The CDR3 nucleotides read TGTGCCATCAGTGAGAGGGGGGGTAAGAGCACTGAAGCTTTCTTT. The chain combines TRBV10-3 with TRBJ1-1; tentative D call: TRBD1 (6 bases). CDR3 length equals 15 residues. Germline CDR1 ENHRY, CDR2 SYGVKD. V dropped 2 bases and J dropped 4 bases, with 14 bases sitting between them.

This chain uses TRBV28 with TRBJ1-5, with D possibly matching TRBD1 (5 bases). The CDR3 spans 16 residues. CDR1 is MDHEN, CDR2 SYDVKM, per germline. With 2 bases removed from V and 1 base from J, the gap between germline ends came to 12 bases. CDR3 loop: CASSLIPRVSNQPQHF. The CDR3 DNA sequence: TGTGCCAGCAGTTTAATCCCCAGGGTGAGCAATCAGCCCCAGCATTTT.

The V gene is TRBV29-1, the J gene TRBJ1-2, with D perhaps matching TRBD1 (6 bases). Germline loops: CDR1 SQVTM, CDR2 ANQGSEA. The CDR3 covers 13 residues. Trimming took off 4 bases at V and 6 bases at J, with 15 bases between the two ends. The CDR3 protein is CSVVQGDTNGYTF. The CDR3 DNA follows: TGCAGCGTTGTACAGGGAGATACAAATGGCTACACCTTC.

The chain links TRBV6-5 to TRBJ1-1, with 8 bases identical to TRBD1. Looked up from germline, CDR1 is MNHEY and CDR2 is SVGAGI. Germline trimming cut 6 bases from V and 1 base from J; bases unmatched to any gene: 7. This CDR3 is 15 amino acids long. CDR3 bases: TGTGCCAGCAGCCGTCCCGGGACAGGGAACACTGAAGCTTTCTTT. Residues: CASSRPGTGNTEAFF.

The V gene is TRBV5-1, the J gene TRBJ1-2, with 8 bases identical to TRBD1. Germline V gene lookup returns CDR1 SGHRS and CDR2 YFSETQ. Germline trimming cut 0 bases from V and 6 bases from J; bases unmatched to any gene: 10. This CDR3 has 16 amino acids. The CDR3 nucleotides are TGCGCCAGCAGCTTGGCTACGACAGGGGACATCAATGGCTACACCTTC. Protein: CASSLATTGDINGYTF.

The CDR3 protein is CASSFDRGLSNEQFF. The CDR3 DNA follows: TGTGCCAGCAGCTTTGACAGGGGGCTAAGCAATGAGCAGTTCTTC. The V call is TRBV7-9, the J call TRBJ2-1; TRBD1 aligns across 10 bases. V dropped 3 bases and J dropped 6; count of bases not matched to a gene: 5. Germline V CDR1 and CDR2: SEHNR, FQNEAQ (reference sequence). The CDR3 loop spans 15 amino acids.

The CDR3 DNA is TGTGCCAGCAGCAAAGAAGGACAGGGTATAGAAAAACTGTTTTTT. Translated: CASSKEGQGIEKLFF. The chain is built from TRBV5-5 and TRBJ1-4; 8 bases fit TRBD1. The CDR3 contains 15 residues. The trim removed 4 bases at V and 8 bases at J, leaving 10 bases unmatched. Germline V gene lookup returns CDR1 SGHKS and CDR2 YYEKEE (reference sequence).

CDR3: CASSLQGNTEAFF. In DNA, the CDR3 is TGTGCCAGTAGTTTGCAGGGGAACACTGAAGCTTTCTTT. The rearrangement links TRBV19 to TRBJ1-1; TRBD1 might be the D (5 bases). V lost 5 bases to trimming and J lost 1 base, with 8 bases between them. In germline, CDR1 is LNHDA, CDR2 SQIVND (reference sequence). There are 13 residues in the CDR3.

V gene TRBV13 combines with J gene TRBJ2-1; TRBD1 aligns across 9 bases. With 2 bases clipped from V and 2 bases from J, the junction kept 4 bases outside the gene matches. The germline CDR1 and CDR2 sequences are PRHDT and FYEKMQ (reference sequence). This CDR3 comprises 16 residues. DNA for the CDR3: TGTGCCAGCAGCTTATTGCGGGACAGGGCCTACAATGAGCAGTTCTTC. Its protein product is CASSLLRDRAYNEQFF. Using reference TRBV13 and TRBJ2-1 for the parts outside the CDR3, the full variable domain is AAGVIQSPRHLIKEKRETATLKCYPIPRHDTVYWYQQGPGQDPQFLISFYEKMQSDKGSIPDRFSAQQFSDYHSELNMSSLELGDSALYFCASSLLRDRAYNEQFFGPGTRLTVL.

The chain is built from TRBV19 and TRBJ2-2; 10 nucleotides line up with TRBD1. From germline, CDR1 is LNHDA and CDR2 SQIVND (reference sequence). The CDR3 is made up of 14 amino acids. V gave up 5 bases and J gave up 4 bases; unmatched junction bases: 1. In DNA form, the CDR3 reads TGTGCCAGTAGTGGGACAGGGGCCACCGGGGAGCTGTTTTTT. Protein: CASSGTGATGELFF.

This clone was found a few times. The genes are TRBV25-1 and TRBJ2-5; tentatively, D is TRBD2 (5 bases). The ends were cut back, 4 bases at V and 2 bases at J, with 17 bases in the middle. Germline V lookup: CDR1 MGHDK, CDR2 SYGVNS. The CDR3 loop spans 16 amino acids. CDR3 nucleotides: TGTGCCAGCAGTGCCGGTCGGACTCCTCGGCAAGAGACCCAGTACTTC. Translation: CASSAGRTPRQETQYF. The full variable domain, completed using reference TRBV25-1 and TRBJ2-5, is EADIYQTPRYLVIGTGKKITLECSQTMGHDKMYWYQQDPGMELHLIHYSYGVNSTEKGDLSSESTVSRIRTEHFPLTLESARPSHTSQYLCASSAGRTPRQETQYFGPGTRLLVL.

The gene calls are TRBV2 and TRBJ1-3; the D is unclear. In germline, CDR1 is SNHLY, CDR2 FYNNEI. V lost 0 bases and J 2 bases, leaving 5 bases between the germline ends. This CDR3 spans 14 amino acids. CDR3 in amino acids: CASSEARAGNTIYF. CDR3 nucleotides: TGTGCCAGCAGTGAAGCGAGGGCTGGAAACACCATATATTTT.

This chain joins TRBV5-1 and TRBJ2-7; 8 bases match TRBD2. The CDR3 contains 15 residues. Per the germline V gene, CDR1 is SGHRS and CDR2 is YFSETQ. The V segment lost 7 bases and the J segment 3 bases; nucleotides outside the gene matches: 12. The CDR3 region is CASGPGGGSVYEQYF. CDR3 DNA: TGCGCCAGCGGCCCGGGGGGGGGCTCGGTCTACGAGCAGTACTTC. The variable domain in full, with the rest retrieved from reference TRBV5-1 and TRBJ2-7, is KAGVTQTPRYLIKTRGQQVTLSCSPISGHRSVSWYQQTPGQGLQFLFEYFSETQRNKGNFPGRFSGRQFSNSRSEMNVSTLELGDSALYLCASGPGGGSVYEQYFGPGTRLTVT.

The chain uses TRBV30 and TRBJ1-3; D is unresolved. The CDR3 totals 14 residues. V gave up 5 bases and J gave up 2 bases, with 13 bases separating them. Germline V gene data show CDR1 as GTSNPN and CDR2 as SVGIG (reference sequence). CDR3 sequence reads: CAWERIGAGNTIYF. CDR3 nucleotide sequence: TGTGCCTGGGAAAGGATCGGGGCTGGAAACACCATATATTTT.

The chain uses TRBV30 and TRBJ2-7; 9 bases agree with TRBD1. The CDR3 is made up of 14 amino acids. Germline V CDR1 and CDR2: GTSNPN, SVGIG (reference sequence). The V and J ends lost 6 bases and 4 bases, in that order; junction bases with no gene match: 10. CDR3 in amino acids: CACSGTGRWYEQYF. DNA of the CDR3: TGTGCCTGTTCCGGGACAGGGAGGTGGTACGAGCAGTACTTC.

The chain employs TRBV5-1 and TRBJ2-2, with D possibly being TRBD1 (6 bases). V was cut by 6 bases and J by 6 bases, with 12 bases left in between. This CDR3 contains 13 residues. Germline lookup yields CDR1 SGHRS and CDR2 YFSETQ. CDR3 nucleotide sequence: TGCGCCAGCAATGAGGGGGTGGCCGGGGAGCTGTTTTTT. Amino acid sequence: CASNEGVAGELFF.

V and J are TRBV28 and TRBJ2-5, with D possibly matching TRBD2 (7 bases). The CDR3 sequence is 15 residues long. CDR1 MDHEN and CDR2 SYDVKM come from the germline V gene. Trimming left V 3 bases short and J 4 bases short, with 15 bases between. The CDR3 is CASSFFRGARETQYF. CDR3 sequence (DNA): TGTGCCAGCAGTTTTTTTCGGGGGGCCAGAGAGACCCAGTACTTC.

The chain has TRBV27 and TRBJ1-1; D not certain. Germline loops: CDR1 MNHEY, CDR2 SMNVEV (reference sequence). The CDR3 extends over 16 amino acids. Trimming removed 1 base from V and 1 base from J, with 13 bases in between. The chain's CDR3 is CASSLYSGSGNTEAFF. CDR3 in DNA: TGTGCCAGCAGTTTATATTCTGGTTCCGGGAACACTGAAGCTTTCTTT.

This clone was counted once. V and J are TRBV5-1 and TRBJ2-7; TRBD2 matches at 7 bases. Trimming took 0 bases from V and 3 from J; bases not matched to a gene: 6. Germline lookup yields CDR1 SGHRS and CDR2 YFSETQ. The CDR3 totals 15 residues. The CDR3 DNA sequence: TGCGCCAGCAGCTTGGCCGGGGGGTCAAGCTACGAGCAGTACGTC. It translates to CASSLAGGSSYEQYV.

In this sample, this clone turned up a few times. The chain uses TRBV28 and TRBJ1-2; D is perhaps TRBD1 (6 bases). The CDR3 length is 14 residues. Trimming shortened V by 5 bases and J by 7 bases, and 17 bases separated the two germline ends. The germline CDR1 and CDR2 sequences are MDHEN and SYDVKM. This CDR3 reads CASSLIQGPGGYTF. The CDR3 DNA reads as TGTGCCAGCAGTCTAATCCAGGGGCCTGGTGGCTACACCTTC.

This CDR3 reads CASSFPSVTTQETQYF. CDR3 DNA: TGTGCCAGCAGTTTCCCTTCGGTGACGACACAAGAGACCCAGTACTTC. The V gene is TRBV28, the J gene TRBJ2-5; D call uncertain. Trimming left V 3 bases short and J 2 bases short, with 16 bases between. The CDR3 is made up of 16 amino acids. Germline V CDR1 and CDR2: MDHEN, SYDVKM. The full variable domain, with the rest looked up from reference TRBV28 and TRBJ2-5, is DVKVTQSSRYLVKRTGEKVFLECVQDMDHENMFWYRQDPGLGLRLIYFSYDVKMKEKGDIPEGYSVSREKKERFSLILESASTNQTSMYLCASSFPSVTTQETQYFGPGTRLLVL.

This chain links TRBV5-1 with TRBJ2-7; tentatively, D is TRBD2 (6 bases). Germline V gene lookup returns CDR1 SGHRS and CDR2 YFSETQ. V shed 4 bases and J shed 6 bases, with 17 bases lying between them. The CDR3 is made up of 14 amino acids. The CDR3: CASSPSGGGPEQYF. DNA for the CDR3: TGCGCCAGCAGCCCCTCCGGGGGTGGGCCCGAGCAGTACTTC.